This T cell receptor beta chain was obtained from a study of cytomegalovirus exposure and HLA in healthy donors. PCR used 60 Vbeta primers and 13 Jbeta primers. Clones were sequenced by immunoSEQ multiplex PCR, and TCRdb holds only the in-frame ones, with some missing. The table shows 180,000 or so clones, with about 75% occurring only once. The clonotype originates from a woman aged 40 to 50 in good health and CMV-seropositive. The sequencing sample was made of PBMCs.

The CDR3 sequence: CASSERREGLGEQYF. The CDR3 DNA is TGTGCCAGCAGTGAGAGGCGGGAGGGCCTCGGCGAGCAGTACTTC. This chain links TRBV6-1 with TRBJ2-7; 9 nucleotides align to TRBD2. V was clipped by 3 bases and J by 6 bases; unmatched bases: 9. The CDR3 covers 15 residues. Germline CDR1 is MNHNS and CDR2 is SASEGT.